This T cell receptor beta chain was recovered during a study of OX40 agonist ivuxolimab in advanced cancers. Background on the whole study: Ivuxolimab was a fully human IgG2 agonistic monoclonal antibody targeting the costimulatory receptor OX40 (CD134). Intravenous ivuxolimab was administered to patients every 2 weeks at six dose levels: 0.01, 0.1, 0.3, 1.5, 3 and 10 mg/kg. Of the roughly 50 dose-escalation patients, hepatocellular carcinoma was present in 19, melanoma in around 15, renal cell carcinoma in 9 and head and neck cancer in 9. In the dose-escalation cohort, approximately 82% of patients were male, and the mean age was about 55 years, with a range of about 23 to 85. Prior anti-PD-1, anti-PD-L1 or anti-CTLA-4 therapy was permitted, and checkpoint inhibitors had been received by about two fifths of dose-escalation patients. Partial responses were achieved by three dose-escalation patients, of whom one had hepatocellular carcinoma and two had cutaneous melanoma. The point of sequencing TCRbeta in the periphery was to test whether ivuxolimab changed TCR sequence diversity and drove clonal T-cell expansion. The paper reports the monotherapy dose-escalation portion (N of about 50 patients) of the phase I ivuxolimab trial.

The trial excluded patients who had a history of autoimmune disease or were on systemic immunosuppression. Peripheral blood for TCR sequencing was collected from all dose cohorts at baseline, on cycle 4 day 1, and on cycle 7 day 1. Samples came from an open-label, multicenter, first-in-human phase I dose-escalation trial of ivuxolimab. Adults with locally advanced or metastatic melanoma, renal cell, hepatocellular, or head and neck squamous cell carcinoma were enrolled in the trial. Before TCR sequencing, CD4+ T cells and CD8+ T cells from peripheral blood were sorted into separate populations. From the cysteine through the phenylalanine, the CDR3 covers 16 amino acids. The read is trimmed to its CDR3 DNA, 48 bases read in frame from base 1. The CDR1 and CDR2 encoded by the germline V gene are KGHSH and LQKENI. Between the V and J ends, shortened by 2 bases and 2 bases respectively, the junction contains 14 bases.

Overall results and qualifications from the work: Low levels of normalized T-cell clonal expansion were also seen in some patients who did not respond. Clonal expansion of both CD4+ and CD8+ blood T cells was observed from baseline to week 6 at doses 0.1 to 3.0 mg/kg. On average, CD8+ T cells showed more expanded clones than CD4+ T cells after ivuxolimab. Which antigens the clonally expanded peripheral T cells were specific for was not determined. In the 0.1-3.0 mg/kg groups, partial responders were among the patients with the lowest normalized peripheral clonal expansion, particularly in CD8+ T cells.

For sequencing of the TCRbeta CDR3 region, genomic DNA was extracted from the sorted cells. TCRbeta CDR3 regions were sequenced using the immunoSEQ Assay. Not all clones reach the TCRdb copy of this immuneACCESS table, which keeps in-frame sequences only. Checked studies attribute under half of the gap to unresolved V genes and leave the rest unexplained. This sample lists almost 70,000 clones; 60% to 85% were detected once. The ten largest clones add up to about 2.1% of the sample. This clone has only one observation. Its antigen specificity is not known. The input lacks base qualities; no much larger clone sits a single base away.

This chain is built from TRBV18 and TRBJ2-3; the D gene is not confidently resolved. The sample consisted of CD4+ or CD8+ T cells sorted from blood, taken in a trial of the OX40 agonist ivuxolimab. The clonotype was recovered from an adult with an advanced solid tumor such as melanoma, head and neck, liver or kidney cancer. Here the CDR3 is given as CASSPSKGAITDTQYF. The sequence in DNA is TGTGCCAGCTCACCATCGAAGGGCGCCATCACAGATACGCAGTATTTT. Extended through the reference TRBV18 and TRBJ2-3 proteins, this CDR3 yields the full variable domain: NAGVMQNPRHLVRRRGQEARLRCSPMKGHSHVYWYRQLPEEGLKFMVYLQKENIIDESGMPKERFSAEFPKEGPSILRIQQVVRGDSAAYFCASSPSKGAITDTQYFGPGTRLTVL.